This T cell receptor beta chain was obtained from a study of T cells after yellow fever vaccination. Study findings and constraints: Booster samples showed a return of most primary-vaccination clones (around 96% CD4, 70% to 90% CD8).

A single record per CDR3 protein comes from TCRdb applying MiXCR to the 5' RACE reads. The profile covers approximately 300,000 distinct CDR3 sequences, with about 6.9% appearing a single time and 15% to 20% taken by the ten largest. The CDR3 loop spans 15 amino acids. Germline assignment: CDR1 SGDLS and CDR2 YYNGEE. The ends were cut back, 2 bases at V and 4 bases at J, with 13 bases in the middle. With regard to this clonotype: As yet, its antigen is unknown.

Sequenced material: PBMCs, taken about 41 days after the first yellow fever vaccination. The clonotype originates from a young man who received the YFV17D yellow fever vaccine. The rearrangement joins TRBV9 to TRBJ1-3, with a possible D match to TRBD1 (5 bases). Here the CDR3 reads CASSVGTEPGNTIYF. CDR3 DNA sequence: TGTGCCAGCAGCGTCGGGACCGAACCGGGAAACACCATATATTTT.